This T cell receptor beta chain was identified in a study of control samples from healthy donors and cancer patients. Profiling relied on immunoSEQ multiplex PCR, and the TCRdb table lists in-frame clones only, not all of them. The data contain approximately 150,000 clones, 91% of them singletons. The V gene lost 2 bases and the J gene lost 6 bases, with 7 bases spanning the gap. CDR1 and CDR2 (germline): SQVTM, ANQGSEA. The CDR3 spans 11 residues. The origin of this receptor is a man between 25 and 39 years old in good health. The chain links TRBV29-1 to TRBJ1-2; the D is unclear. Material: blood. The CDR3 reads CSVETVNGYTF. CDR3 in DNA: TGCAGCGTTGAAACTGTGAATGGCTACACCTTC.